This TCR beta chain comes out of a study of blood T cell repertoires in COVID-19. The CDR3 consists of 12 residues. The V end lost 2 bases, the J end lost 11 bases, and 9 bases lay between the germline ends. Germline-derived CDR1 and CDR2 are SNHLY and FYNNEI. Assay used: immunoSEQ multiplex PCR; TCRdb lists only in-frame clones, some missing. This table has about 80,000 clones, around 90% appearing once. The V and J genes are TRBV2 and TRBJ2-2; D uncertain. The receptor's source is a man in his 70s with acute or convalescent COVID-19. The sample consisted of peripheral blood. As DNA, the CDR3 is TGTGCCAGCAGTGAAATGGTGGGCGAGCTGTTTTTT. Amino acid sequence: CASSEMVGELFF. Looking up the rest from reference TRBV2 and TRBJ2-2 gives the full variable domain: EPEVTQTPSHQVTQMGQEVILRCVPISNHLYFYWYRQILGQKVEFLVSFYNNEISEKSEIFDDQFSVERPDGSNFTLKIRSTKLEDSAMYFCASSEMVGELFFGEGSRLTVL.